Below, 32 T cell receptor beta chains from the same sample are listed, as sequenced in a study of cytomegalovirus exposure and HLA in healthy donors. A multiplex PCR was run with 60 Vbeta primers and 13 Jbeta primers. Sequenced by immunoSEQ multiplex PCR; TCRdb stores in-frame clones only, minus some. The top ten hold over 0.5% of the sample, which has roughly 93,000 clones, roughly 79% seen once. The specimen sequenced was PBMCs. The receptor source for this set is a man aged 25 to 45 in good health and CMV-seronegative.

This chain connects TRBV5-1 to TRBJ2-5; the match to TRBD2 covers 8 bases. Germline V gives CDR1 SGHRS, CDR2 YFSETQ. J lost 5 bases, V lost 0 bases, and 6 bases had no gene match. CDR3 size: 15 residues. CDR3 in amino acids: CASSLDGTREETQYF. The CDR3 DNA is TGCGCCAGCAGCTTGGATGGGACTAGGGAGGAGACCCAGTACTTC. Drawing the rest from reference TRBV5-1 and TRBJ2-5, the complete variable domain is KAGVTQTPRYLIKTRGQQVTLSCSPISGHRSVSWYQQTPGQGLQFLFEYFSETQRNKGNFPGRFSGRQFSNSRSEMNVSTLELGDSALYLCASSLDGTREETQYFGPGTRLLVL.

This clone was seen a handful of times. This chain links TRBV5-1 with TRBJ2-1; TRBD1 matches 9 bases. Trimming cost V 4 bases and J 7 bases; bases outside gene matches: 9. Germline V CDR1 and CDR2: SGHRS, YFSETQ. This CDR3 has 15 residues. The CDR3 spells CASSMGQGLMNEQFF. In DNA form, the CDR3 reads TGCGCCAGCAGCATGGGACAGGGTCTAATGAATGAGCAGTTCTTC.

The chain combines TRBV18 with TRBJ1-2; tentative D call: TRBD1 (6 bases). V lost 3 bases and J 5 bases, leaving 10 bases between the germline ends. The germline V gene encodes CDR1 KGHSH and CDR2 LQKENI. The CDR3 is 13 amino acids. The CDR3 loop is CASSPQGYYGYTF. The CDR3 DNA reads TGTGCCAGCTCACCTCAGGGGTATTATGGCTACACCTTC.

Here the CDR3 reads CSVKNERLAGERAKNIQYF. In DNA, the CDR3 is TGCAGCGTGAAGAACGAGAGACTAGCGGGAGAACGGGCCAAAAACATTCAGTACTTC. The rearrangement uses TRBV29-1 and TRBJ2-4; 12 nucleotides line up with TRBD2. Germline V gene lookup returns CDR1 SQVTM and CDR2 ANQGSEA. The CDR3 has 19 amino acids. The V gene end was trimmed by 6 bases and the J gene end by 1 base; junction bases not matched to a gene: 16.

V and J are TRBV9 and TRBJ2-1, with no clear D. Trimming removed 0 bases from V and 5 bases from J, with 6 bases in between. The CDR3 is made up of 13 amino acids. CDR1 and CDR2 (germline): SGDLS, YYNGEE. CDR3 residues: CASSVVQDNEQFF. The CDR3 DNA is TGTGCCAGCAGCGTAGTGCAGGACAATGAGCAGTTCTTC.

This clone was detected only once. A junction boundary mismatches the germline segment, possibly from a read error. The chain employs TRBV7-9 and TRBJ2-2, with a tentative D call TRBD1 (6 bases). The CDR3 consists of 15 residues. Germline V lookup: CDR1 SEHNR, CDR2 FQNEAQ (reference sequence). The CDR3 DNA is TGTTCCAGCAGCCTCTCTGGGGGCCGCACCGGGGAGCTGTTTTTT. Translating it yields CSSSLSGGRTGELFF.

J is TRBJ1-3 and V is TRBV6-1; D is undetermined. The CDR3 has 14 residues. Germline loops: CDR1 MNHNS, CDR2 SASEGT. The V end lost 7 bases, the J end lost 0 bases, and 10 bases lay between the germline ends. CDR3 bases: TGTGCCAGCATTTTAGAGAGCTCTGGAAACACCATATATTTT. It translates to CASILESSGNTIYF.

This clone was seen only a few times. The CDR3 is CASGKGQGVRGEQFF. DNA of the CDR3: TGTGCCAGCGGAAAGGGACAGGGAGTCAGGGGTGAGCAGTTCTTC. V and J are TRBV6-5 and TRBJ2-1; 9 bases match TRBD1. Germline-derived CDR1 and CDR2 are MNHEY and SVGAGI. The CDR3 has 15 amino acids. V lost 8 bases, J lost 9 bases, and 14 bases stayed unmatched.

The chain has TRBV5-1 and TRBJ2-1; 10 bases are a match to TRBD2. This CDR3 is built from 17 residues. Germline values: CDR1 SGHRS, CDR2 YFSETQ. V was pared by 4 bases and J by 8 bases, with 15 bases of the junction left unmatched. CDR3 residues: CASSRGGQAGGLDEQFF. The CDR3 region has the DNA TGCGCCAGCAGCCGGGGGGGGCAAGCGGGAGGGCTCGATGAGCAGTTCTTC.

This clone showed up just once. The chain combines TRBV2 with TRBJ2-1, with TRBD2 matching over 8 bases. V was pared by 6 bases and J by 4 bases, with 14 bases of the junction left unmatched. The germline V gene has CDR1 SNHLY and CDR2 FYNNEI. The CDR3 runs 17 residues. The CDR3 loop is CASSPLSGLALYNEQFF. The CDR3 bases are TGTGCCAGCAGCCCCCTCTCCGGACTAGCTCTTTACAATGAGCAGTTCTTC.

V usage is TRBV7-2 and J usage is TRBJ2-1; no clear D. This CDR3 is built from 11 residues. Looked up from germline, CDR1 is SGHTA and CDR2 is FQGNSA. V was clipped by 2 bases and J by 10 bases, with 6 bases between them. This CDR3 is CASSLLGEQFF. The CDR3 DNA follows: TGTGCCAGCAGCTTACTCGGGGAGCAGTTCTTC.

CDR3 region: CASSFDRAWETQYF. DNA of the CDR3: TGTGCCAGCAGCTTCGACAGGGCGTGGGAGACCCAGTACTTC. V and J are TRBV5-8 and TRBJ2-5, with 7 nucleotides matching TRBD1. J lost 5 bases, V lost 2 bases, and 6 bases had no gene match. CDR1 SGHTS and CDR2 YDEGEE come from the germline V gene. The CDR3 totals 14 residues.

This clone counts as medium-sized. The rearrangement links TRBV5-6 to TRBJ2-7; 8 nucleotides align to TRBD2. V was pared by 4 bases and J by 7 bases, with 10 bases of the junction left unmatched. Per the germline V gene, CDR1 is SGHDT and CDR2 is YYEEEE. This CDR3 is built from 14 residues. CDR3 nucleotides: TGTGCCAGCAGCCACGGGGTAGCGGGGTGGGAGCAGTACTTC. Its translation is CASSHGVAGWEQYF.

This clone was counted only a few times. The rearrangement joins TRBV9 to TRBJ2-1; 9 bases match TRBD1. Per germline, CDR1 SGDLS and CDR2 YYNGEE. The CDR3 length is 16 residues. V lost 3 bases, J lost 3 bases, and 7 bases stayed unmatched. The CDR3 DNA sequence: TGTGCCAGCAGCGATACGGACAGGGGATACTACAATGAGCAGTTCTTC. Protein sequence: CASSDTDRGYYNEQFF.

This clone was detected a few times. The genes are TRBV29-1 and TRBJ1-5; D remains unclear. This CDR3 has 14 residues. V was shortened by 7 bases and J by 1 base, with 14 bases between the two germline ends. The germline gives CDR1 SQVTM, CDR2 ANQGSEA. CDR3: CSAGDGVSNQPQHF. CDR3 in DNA: TGCAGCGCGGGAGATGGTGTAAGCAATCAGCCCCAGCATTTT.

V gene TRBV2 combines with J gene TRBJ1-2; D is undetermined. CDR3 length: 14 amino acids. V was cut by 6 bases and J by 1 base, with 12 bases left in between. CDR1 is SNHLY, CDR2 FYNNEI, per germline. CDR3 residues: CASRGFRINYGYTF. CDR3 nucleotides: TGTGCCAGCAGGGGTTTCAGGATTAACTATGGCTACACCTTC.

The V call is TRBV10-3, the J call TRBJ1-1, with 10 positions matching TRBD1. V was pared by 7 bases and J by 4 bases, with 6 bases of the junction left unmatched. The CDR3 has 14 amino acids. Looked up from germline, CDR1 is ENHRY and CDR2 is SYGVKD. CDR3 bases: TGTGCCATCAATAGGGGGACAGGGGTCACTGAAGCTTTCTTT. As protein: CAINRGTGVTEAFF.

This rearrangement joins TRBV6-4 to TRBJ2-1; 8 nucleotides match TRBD1. Per germline, CDR1 MRHNA and CDR2 SNTAGT. The CDR3 loop spans 15 amino acids. The trim removed 2 bases at V and 2 bases at J, leaving 2 bases unmatched. In DNA form, the CDR3 reads TGTGCCAGCAGTGACGGGACAGGAACCTACAATGAGCAGTTCTTC. Translation gives CASSDGTGTYNEQFF.

On this clone: An end of the junction differs from the germline gene, which may be a read error. The chain carries TRBV7-9 and TRBJ1-2; weak D call: TRBD1 (5 bases). Germline V gene sequence: CDR1 SEHNR, CDR2 FQNEAQ (reference sequence). The CDR3 is made up of 14 amino acids. CDR3 sequence reads: CSSTITTEMDGYTF. DNA for the CDR3: TGTTCCAGCACCATAACGACAGAAATGGATGGCTACACCTTC.

This chain uses TRBV15 with TRBJ2-3; 10 bases align to TRBD2. Per germline, CDR1 LNHNV and CDR2 YYDKDF (reference sequence). The J segment lost 3 bases and the V segment lost 3 bases, leaving 12 bases of the junction unmatched. The CDR3 has 18 amino acids. CDR3 sequence reads: CATSRDSLAGGGTDTQYF. CDR3 bases: TGTGCCACCAGCAGGGATTCCTTAGCGGGAGGAGGTACAGATACGCAGTATTTT.

The genes are TRBV9 and TRBJ2-7; perhaps TRBD2 as D (6 bases). Looked up from germline, CDR1 is SGDLS and CDR2 is YYNGEE. The V end was cut by 4 bases, the J end by 6 bases, with 14 bases between. This CDR3 comprises 13 residues. DNA of the CDR3: TGTGCCAGCAGCCCACGTGGAGGGGTCGAGCAGTACTTC. It specifies CASSPRGGVEQYF. Filled out from reference TRBV9 and TRBJ2-7, the complete variable domain reads DSGVTQTPKHLITATGQRVTLRCSPRSGDLSVYWYQQSLDQGLQFLIQYYNGEERAKGNILERFSAQQFPDLHSELNLSSLELGDSALYFCASSPRGGVEQYFGPGTRLTVT.

The CDR3 reads CASSLGSSGRLYNEQFF. CDR3 DNA sequence: TGTGCCAGCAGCTTAGGGTCTAGCGGGAGACTCTACAATGAGCAGTTCTTC. This sequence joins TRBV7-3 and TRBJ2-1; 10 nucleotides match TRBD2. This CDR3 is built from 17 residues. The germline V gene encodes CDR1 SGHTA and CDR2 FQGTGA. V shed 2 bases and J 3 bases; nucleotides not matched to a gene: 7.

This chain links TRBV18 with TRBJ2-7, with 9 bases lining up with TRBD1. The V gene's germline CDR1 is KGHSH and CDR2 LQKENI. This CDR3 region has 14 residues. V lost 3 bases to trimming and J lost 6 bases; unmatched junction nucleotides: 6. The CDR3, as DNA: TGTGCCAGCTCACCTAGGACAGGGGAATCCGAGCAGTACTTC. Its protein product is CASSPRTGESEQYF.

This clone was picked up one time. DNA for the CDR3: TGCGCCAGCAGCCCAACAGGGGGGGCGAACACCGGGGAGCTGTTTTTT. Translated: CASSPTGGANTGELFF. J is TRBJ2-2 and V is TRBV5-1, with D possibly matching TRBD1 (8 bases). This CDR3 spans 16 amino acids. Germline V gene sequence: CDR1 SGHRS, CDR2 YFSETQ. V dropped 4 bases and J dropped 0 bases, with 13 bases sitting between them.

This clone appeared once. V and J are TRBV7-8 and TRBJ1-3; 7 bases fit TRBD1. V shed 4 bases, J shed 2 bases, and the junction held 2 bases outside the gene matches. Germline V gene data show CDR1 as SGHVS and CDR2 as FQNEAQ. The CDR3 extends over 14 amino acids. In DNA form, the CDR3 reads TGTGCCAGCAGCTCGACAGGGACTGGAAACACCATATATTTT. It translates to CASSSTGTGNTIYF.

The chain joins TRBV14 to TRBJ1-2, with D tentatively TRBD1 (5 bases). Germline V gene data show CDR1 as SGHDN and CDR2 as FVKESK. With 4 bases removed from V and 5 bases from J, the gap between germline ends came to 14 bases. CDR3 length: 14 amino acids. CDR3 sequence reads: CASSLRESEYGYTF. The CDR3 bases are TGTGCCAGCAGCCTCAGGGAATCGGAATATGGCTACACCTTC. Using reference TRBV14 and TRBJ1-2 for the parts outside the CDR3, the full variable domain is EAGVTQFPSHSVIEKGQTVTLRCDPISGHDNLYWYRRVMGKEIKFLLHFVKESKQDESGMPNNRFLAERTGGTYSTLKVQPAELEDSGVYFCASSLRESEYGYTFGSGTRLTVV.

This clone was counted between two and nine times. This chain joins TRBV5-1 and TRBJ2-2; 7 positions match TRBD1. V lost 3 bases, J lost 5 bases, and 4 bases stayed unmatched. The CDR3 runs to 14 residues. Germline CDR1 SGHRS, CDR2 YFSETQ. As DNA, the CDR3 is TGCGCCAGCAGCTCGACAGGGCGGACCGGGGAGCTGTTTTTT. Encoded protein: CASSSTGRTGELFF.

The CDR3 nucleotides read TGTGCCAGCTCACCCCAAAGAGGGGGCGGGTTTTCTGGGGCCAACGTCCTGACTTTC. Translated, it gives CASSPQRGGGFSGANVLTF. The rearrangement uses TRBV18 and TRBJ2-6; the match to TRBD1 covers 7 bases. This CDR3 is 19 amino acids long. With V trimmed by 3 bases and J by 1 base, 12 bases remained unmatched. From germline, CDR1 is KGHSH and CDR2 LQKENI. Full variable domain (rest looked up from reference TRBV18 and TRBJ2-6): NAGVMQNPRHLVRRRGQEARLRCSPMKGHSHVYWYRQLPEEGLKFMVYLQKENIIDESGMPKERFSAEFPKEGPSILRIQQVVRGDSAAYFCASSPQRGGGFSGANVLTFGAGSRLTVL.

The rearrangement uses TRBV4-1 and TRBJ2-1, with 9 bases aligning to TRBD2. V shed 0 bases and J 0 bases; nucleotides not matched to a gene: 3. The CDR3 is made up of 17 amino acids. The germline V gene encodes CDR1 MGHRA and CDR2 YSYEKL. CDR3 residues: CASSQEGLANSYNEQFF. CDR3 nucleotide sequence: TGCGCCAGCAGCCAAGAAGGACTAGCGAACTCCTACAATGAGCAGTTCTTC.

The chain employs TRBV11-2 and TRBJ2-2; TRBD1 agrees at 7 bases. The V and J ends lost 10 bases and 0 bases, in that order; junction bases with no gene match: 11. CDR1 and CDR2 (germline): SGHAT, FQNNGV. The CDR3 contains 16 residues. The CDR3 DNA reads TGTGCCACCCGATTTGGCGGACAGGCGAACACCGGGGAGCTGTTTTTT. Translating it yields CATRFGGQANTGELFF. The whole variable domain, remainder taken from reference TRBV11-2 and TRBJ2-2, is EAGVAQSPRYKIIEKRQSVAFWCNPISGHATLYWYQQILGQGPKLLIQFQNNGVVDDSQLPKDRFSAERLKGVDSTLKIQPAKLEDSAVYLCATRFGGQANTGELFFGEGSRLTVL.

A few counts support this clone. J is TRBJ1-3 and V is TRBV5-6; a weak D match, TRBD1 (6 bases). The CDR3 is 16 amino acids. Per the germline V gene, CDR1 is SGHDT and CDR2 is YYEEEE. V lost 3 bases and J lost 2, with 15 bases in between. CDR3 in amino acids: CASSWGPRGPGNTIYF. CDR3 DNA: TGTGCCAGCAGCTGGGGGCCCAGGGGCCCTGGAAACACCATATATTTT.

The chain has TRBV7-9 and TRBJ1-3; D remains ambiguous. Between the trimmed V and J ends, which lost 6 bases and 0 bases, there was a span of 6 bases. The CDR3 loop spans 13 amino acids. CDR1 SEHNR and CDR2 FQNEAQ come from the germline V gene (reference sequence). This CDR3 is CASREASGNTIYF. The CDR3 DNA is TGTGCCAGCAGAGAGGCCTCTGGAAACACCATATATTTT. Full variable domain (outside the CDR3, taken from reference TRBV7-9 and TRBJ1-3): DTGVSQNPRHKITKRGQNVTFRCDPISEHNRLYWYRQTLGQGPEFLTYFQNEAQLEKSRLLSDRFSAERPKGSFSTLEIQRTEQGDSAMYLCASREASGNTIYFGEGSWLTVV.